The entry that follows covers one T cell receptor (beta chain) sequence. Its antigen is still unknown. The data belong to a study of T cell responses to AZD1222 COVID-19 vaccine. Study-level findings and limits: After the peak T cell response, and only then, were repertoires sampled. CD4 TCRs covered the whole spike, strongest at regions 160-218 and 743-854. The donor cohort was predominantly white British with a female majority, and clonal diversity may have been underestimated.

Pooled in the analysis were second doses at about 4 or about 12 weeks. Generated by immunoSEQ multiplex PCR, the TCRdb table keeps only in-frame clones and is missing some. Of some 100,000 clones listed, 75% to 90% are singletons. The receptor was isolated from an adult who received the AZD1222 COVID-19 vaccine. The sample was peripheral blood, taken 28 days after the second AZD1222 dose.

The CDR3 is CASSSLGQAYEQYF. The CDR3 coding sequence is TGTGCCAGCAGCTCCCTGGGACAGGCCTACGAGCAGTACTTC. The chain links TRBV7-2 to TRBJ2-7; 8 bases align to TRBD1. V shed 4 bases, J shed 2 bases, and the junction held 4 bases outside the gene matches. CDR3 length equals 14 residues. From germline, CDR1 is SGHTA and CDR2 FQGNSA.